Sequencing of this TCR beta chain was carried out in a study of T-cell memory formation after mild COVID-19 (dated by TCRdb to 2020 to 2023). Looking at the study overall: TCR sequence clusters from the two donors were largely donor specific. In a couple of donors, T-cell clones that expanded and contracted after mild COVID-19 were followed by sequencing TCRalpha and TCRbeta repertoires longitudinally. Two young, previously healthy adult volunteers, one female and one male, were included in the cohort. The study at large found these results: Some responding clones were detected in pre-infection memory, which suggested that pre-existing cross-reactive memory T cells had joined the SARS-CoV-2 response. Contracting CD4+ clones turned up mainly in the CM and EM memory subsets, whereas EMRA was where CD8+ clones were enriched. Only two mild cases were covered in the study, and larger cohorts including severe cases with pre-infection samples were considered necessary. Balanced CD4/CD8 phenotypes were observed for clones contracting from day 15 to 85, whereas a bias towards CD4+ was observed for a second wave of clones expanding from day 15 to 37. The second-wave clones that peaked on day 37 were not confirmed to be SARS-CoV-2 specific.

As regards this clonotype: The antigen it recognizes is unknown. Base qualities are missing; no much larger clone stands one base away.

Instrument on record: Illumina NovaSeq 6000. TCRalpha and TCRbeta cDNA libraries were built by 5'RACE with constant-segment primers, adding sample barcodes and unique molecular identifiers. Trizol reagent was used to extract RNA from every sample. The libraries were amplified in two PCR steps, and the second step added a second sample barcode and Illumina TruSeq adapters. Sequencing of the libraries was done on an Illumina NovaSeq, producing 2 x 150 bp paired-end reads. Under the source paper's analysis protocol: With migec v1.2.7, reads were demultiplexed and then collapsed into UMI-guided consensus sequences. With mixcr v2.1.11, UMI consensuses were aligned to TRA and TRB V and J templates and assembled into clonotypes. A clonotype was counted as expanded or contracted only if both edgeR and NoisET called the change significant, with noise models trained on biological replicates. For edgeR calls, the thresholds were a false discovery rate-adjusted p below 0.01 and a log2 fold-change of 1. PCA with hierarchical clustering of max-normalized trajectories of the 1000 most abundant clonotypes was used as exploratory dynamics analysis. Separately sequenced CD4+ and CD8+ repertoires were used to assign a CD4 or CD8 phenotype to each responding clone. TCRdb ran its own pipeline on the public reads, namely fastp trimming at Q25 and MiXCR clone calling, and kept in-frame beta chains. Every distinct CDR3 protein forms one entry, paired with its most common genes and DNA. For this entry, the V and J calls and clone size follow TCRdb and not the study's own pipeline. The sample contains around 320,000 distinct CDR3 sequences, over 25% of them found a single time. The top ten hold approximately 13% of the sample.

Ficoll-Paque density gradient centrifugation was used to isolate PBMCs. The V end loses 0 bases and the J end loses 7 bases, and a stretch of 13 bases separates them. Spanning cysteine to phenylalanine, the CDR3 consists of 14 amino acids. Just the 42-base CDR3 DNA is kept, in frame starting at base 1. Via the germline V gene (reference sequence), CDR1 is LNHNV and CDR2 YYDKDF. The receptor was isolated from an adult woman who had mild COVID-19 (a few samples of this study predate the infection). The sample titles of this study are shuffled in the database, so cell type and time point are left out; the donor was told from shared clones. The chain is assembled from TRBV15 and TRBJ2-7; there is no confident call for the D gene. Sequencing input: PBMCs or a T cell subset sorted from them (not recorded which). The DNA is TGTGCCACCAGCAGAGATCTGGCAGTATCAGAGCAGTACTTC. Its translation reads: CATSRDLAVSEQYF.